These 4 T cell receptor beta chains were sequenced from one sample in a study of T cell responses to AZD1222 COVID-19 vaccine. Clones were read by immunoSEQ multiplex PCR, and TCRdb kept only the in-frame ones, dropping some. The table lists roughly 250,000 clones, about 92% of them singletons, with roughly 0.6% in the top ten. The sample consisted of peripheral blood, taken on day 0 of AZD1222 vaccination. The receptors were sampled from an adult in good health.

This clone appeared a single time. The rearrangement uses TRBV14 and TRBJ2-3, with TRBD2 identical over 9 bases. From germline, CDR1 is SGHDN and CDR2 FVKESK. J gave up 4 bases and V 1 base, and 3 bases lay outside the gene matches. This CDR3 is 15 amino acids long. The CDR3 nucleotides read TGTGCCAGCAGCCAAGTAGCGGGAGTCGCAGATACGCAGTATTTT. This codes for CASSQVAGVADTQYF. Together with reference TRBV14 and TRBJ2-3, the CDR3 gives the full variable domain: EAGVTQFPSHSVIEKGQTVTLRCDPISGHDNLYWYRRVMGKEIKFLLHFVKESKQDESGMPNNRFLAERTGGTYSTLKVQPAELEDSGVYFCASSQVAGVADTQYFGPGTRLTVL.

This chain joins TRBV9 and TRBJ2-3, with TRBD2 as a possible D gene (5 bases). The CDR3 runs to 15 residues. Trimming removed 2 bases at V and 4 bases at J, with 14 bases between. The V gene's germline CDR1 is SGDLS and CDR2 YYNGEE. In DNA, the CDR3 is TGTGCCAGCAGCGTTGGATGGACTCTCCCAGATACGCAGTATTTT. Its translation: CASSVGWTLPDTQYF. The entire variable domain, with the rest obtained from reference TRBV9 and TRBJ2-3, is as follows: DSGVTQTPKHLITATGQRVTLRCSPRSGDLSVYWYQQSLDQGLQFLIQYYNGEERAKGNILERFSAQQFPDLHSELNLSSLELGDSALYFCASSVGWTLPDTQYFGPGTRLTVL.

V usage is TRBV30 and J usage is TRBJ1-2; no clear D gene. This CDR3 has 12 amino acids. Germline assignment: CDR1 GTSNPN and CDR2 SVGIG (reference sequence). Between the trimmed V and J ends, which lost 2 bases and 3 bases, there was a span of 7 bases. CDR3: CAWSREDYGYTF. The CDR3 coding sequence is TGTGCCTGGAGTCGGGAGGACTATGGCTACACCTTC.

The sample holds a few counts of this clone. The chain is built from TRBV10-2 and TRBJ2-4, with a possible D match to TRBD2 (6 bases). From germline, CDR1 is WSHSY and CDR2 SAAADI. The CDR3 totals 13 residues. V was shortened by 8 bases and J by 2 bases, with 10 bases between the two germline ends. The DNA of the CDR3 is TGCGCCAGCTTGGAGGGAACCAAAAACATTCAGTACTTC. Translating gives CASLEGTKNIQYF.